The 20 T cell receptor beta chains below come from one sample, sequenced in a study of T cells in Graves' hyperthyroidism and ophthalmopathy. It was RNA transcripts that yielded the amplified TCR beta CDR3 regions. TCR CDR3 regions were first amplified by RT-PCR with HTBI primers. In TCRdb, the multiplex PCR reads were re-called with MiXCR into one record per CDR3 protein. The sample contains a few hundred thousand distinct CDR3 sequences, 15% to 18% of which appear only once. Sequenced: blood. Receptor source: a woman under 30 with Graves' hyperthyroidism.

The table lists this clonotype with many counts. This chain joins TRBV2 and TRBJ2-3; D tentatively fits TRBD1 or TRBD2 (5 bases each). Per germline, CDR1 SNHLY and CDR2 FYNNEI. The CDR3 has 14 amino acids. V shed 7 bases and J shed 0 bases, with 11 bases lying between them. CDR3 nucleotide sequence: TGTGCCAGCAAAGAGTGGGGGAGCACAGATACGCAGTATTTT. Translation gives CASKEWGSTDTQYF. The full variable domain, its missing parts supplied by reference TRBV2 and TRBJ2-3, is EPEVTQTPSHQVTQMGQEVILRCVPISNHLYFYWYRQILGQKVEFLVSFYNNEISEKSEIFDDQFSVERPDGSNFTLKIRSTKLEDSAMYFCASKEWGSTDTQYFGPGTRLTVL.

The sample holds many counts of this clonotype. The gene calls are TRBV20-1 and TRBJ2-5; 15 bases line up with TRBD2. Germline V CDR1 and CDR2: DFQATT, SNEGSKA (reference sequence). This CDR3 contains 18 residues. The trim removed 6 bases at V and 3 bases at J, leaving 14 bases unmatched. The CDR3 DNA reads TGCAGTGCGTATATCCCGGGACTAGCGGGGGGACTCGAAGAGACCCAGTACTTC. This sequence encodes CSAYIPGLAGGLEETQYF.

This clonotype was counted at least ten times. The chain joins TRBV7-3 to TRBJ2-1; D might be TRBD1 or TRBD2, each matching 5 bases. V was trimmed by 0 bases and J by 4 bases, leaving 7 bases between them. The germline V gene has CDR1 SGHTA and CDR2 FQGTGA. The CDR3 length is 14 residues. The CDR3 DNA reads TGTGCCAGCAGCTTAACCAGGGAGTACAATGAGCAGTTCTTC. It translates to CASSLTREYNEQFF.

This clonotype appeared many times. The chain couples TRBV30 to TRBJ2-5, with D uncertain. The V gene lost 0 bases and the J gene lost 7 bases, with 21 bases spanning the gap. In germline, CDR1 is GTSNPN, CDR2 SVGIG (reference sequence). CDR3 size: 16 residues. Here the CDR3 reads CAWSVDRRTVPVTQYF. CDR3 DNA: TGTGCCTGGAGTGTGGACCGGCGGACGGTTCCTGTGACCCAGTACTTC.

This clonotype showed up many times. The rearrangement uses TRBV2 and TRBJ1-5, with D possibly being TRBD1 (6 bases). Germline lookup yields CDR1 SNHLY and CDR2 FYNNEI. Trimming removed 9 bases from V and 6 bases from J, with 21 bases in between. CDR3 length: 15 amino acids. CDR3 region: CASSMGAGVRQPQHF. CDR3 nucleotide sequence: TGTGCCAGTTCCATGGGGGCAGGGGTTCGTCAGCCCCAGCATTTT.

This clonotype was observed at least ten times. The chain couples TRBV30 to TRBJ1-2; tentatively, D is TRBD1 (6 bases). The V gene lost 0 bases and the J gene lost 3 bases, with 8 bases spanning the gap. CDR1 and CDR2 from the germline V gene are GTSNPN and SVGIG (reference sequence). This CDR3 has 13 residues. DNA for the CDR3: TGTGCCTGGAGTGTACAGGGCGACTATGGCTACACCTTC. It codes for CAWSVQGDYGYTF.

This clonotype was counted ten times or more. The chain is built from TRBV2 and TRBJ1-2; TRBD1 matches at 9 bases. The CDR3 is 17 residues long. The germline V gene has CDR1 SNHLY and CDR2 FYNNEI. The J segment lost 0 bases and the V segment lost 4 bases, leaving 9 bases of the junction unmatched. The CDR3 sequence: CASSVSLGQGTNYGYTF. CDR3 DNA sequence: TGTGCCAGCAGTGTGTCCTTGGGACAGGGCACTAACTATGGCTACACCTTC.

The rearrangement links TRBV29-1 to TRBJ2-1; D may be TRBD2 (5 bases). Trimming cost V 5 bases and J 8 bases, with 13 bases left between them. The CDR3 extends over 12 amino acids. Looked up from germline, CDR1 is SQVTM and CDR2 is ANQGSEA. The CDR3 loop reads CSVLKSGDEQFF. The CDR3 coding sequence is TGCAGCGTTTTAAAGAGCGGCGATGAGCAGTTCTTC.

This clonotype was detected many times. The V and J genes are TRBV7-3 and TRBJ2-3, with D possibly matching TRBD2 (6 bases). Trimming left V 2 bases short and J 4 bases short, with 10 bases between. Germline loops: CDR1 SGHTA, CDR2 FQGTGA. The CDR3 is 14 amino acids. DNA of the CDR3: TGTGCCAGCAGCTTACGGAGGGCCGCAGATACGCAGTATTTT. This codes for CASSLRRAADTQYF.

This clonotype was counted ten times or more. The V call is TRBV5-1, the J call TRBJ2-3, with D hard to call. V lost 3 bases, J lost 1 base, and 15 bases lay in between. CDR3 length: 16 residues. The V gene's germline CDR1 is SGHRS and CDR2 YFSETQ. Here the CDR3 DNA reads TGCGCCAGCAGCTCCCGACTTTCTCGACGCACAGATACGCAGTATTTT. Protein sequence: CASSSRLSRRTDTQYF.

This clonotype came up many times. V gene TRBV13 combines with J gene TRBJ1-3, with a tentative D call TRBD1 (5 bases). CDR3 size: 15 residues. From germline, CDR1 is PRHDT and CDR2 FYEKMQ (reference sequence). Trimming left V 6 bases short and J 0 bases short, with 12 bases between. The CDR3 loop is CASSEGPGSGNTIYF. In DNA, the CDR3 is TGTGCCAGCAGTGAGGGGCCAGGCTCTGGAAACACCATATATTTT.

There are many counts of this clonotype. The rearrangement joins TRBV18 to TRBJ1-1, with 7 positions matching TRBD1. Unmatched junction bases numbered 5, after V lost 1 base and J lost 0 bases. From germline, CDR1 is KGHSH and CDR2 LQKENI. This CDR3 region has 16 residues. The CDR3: CASSPRETGMNTEAFF. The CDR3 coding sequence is TGTGCCAGCTCACCACGAGAGACAGGGATGAACACTGAAGCTTTCTTT.

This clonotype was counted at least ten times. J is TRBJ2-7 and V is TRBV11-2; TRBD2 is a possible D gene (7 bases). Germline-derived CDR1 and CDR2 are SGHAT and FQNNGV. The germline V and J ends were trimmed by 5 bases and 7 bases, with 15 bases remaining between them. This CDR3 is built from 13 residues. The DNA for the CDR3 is TGTGCCAGCAGCGGGGGGCGGGGGTATGAGCAGTACTTC. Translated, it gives CASSGGRGYEQYF.

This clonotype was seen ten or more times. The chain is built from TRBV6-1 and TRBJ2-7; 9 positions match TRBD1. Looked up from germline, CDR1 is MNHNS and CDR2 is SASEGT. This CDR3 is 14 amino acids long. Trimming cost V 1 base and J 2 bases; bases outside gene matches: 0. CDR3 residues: CASSEDRGPYEQYF. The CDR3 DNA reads TGTGCCAGCAGTGAAGACAGGGGGCCCTACGAGCAGTACTTC.

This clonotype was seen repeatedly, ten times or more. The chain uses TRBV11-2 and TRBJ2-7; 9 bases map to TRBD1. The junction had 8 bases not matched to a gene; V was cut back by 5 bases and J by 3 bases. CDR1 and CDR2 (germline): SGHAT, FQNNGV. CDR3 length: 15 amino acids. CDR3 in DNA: TGTGCCAGCAGCCCCGGGACAGGGAGCGTCTACGAGCAGTACTTC. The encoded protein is CASSPGTGSVYEQYF.

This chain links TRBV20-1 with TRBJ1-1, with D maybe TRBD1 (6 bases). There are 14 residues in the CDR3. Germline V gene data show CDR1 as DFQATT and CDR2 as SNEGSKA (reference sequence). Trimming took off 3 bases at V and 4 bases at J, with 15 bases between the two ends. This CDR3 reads CSASSRGLATEAFF. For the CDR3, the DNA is TGCAGTGCTAGCTCACGGGGGCTAGCCACTGAAGCTTTCTTT.

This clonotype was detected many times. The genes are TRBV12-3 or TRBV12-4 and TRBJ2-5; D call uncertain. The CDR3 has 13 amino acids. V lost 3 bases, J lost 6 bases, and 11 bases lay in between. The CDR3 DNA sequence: TGTGCCAGCAGTTTGATGCAGCAAAAGACCCAGTACTTC. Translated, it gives CASSLMQQKTQYF.

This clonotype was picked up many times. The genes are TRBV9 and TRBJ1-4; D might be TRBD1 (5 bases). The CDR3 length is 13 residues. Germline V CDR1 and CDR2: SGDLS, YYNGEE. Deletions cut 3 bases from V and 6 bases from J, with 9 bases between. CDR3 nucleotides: TGTGCCAGCAGCGCCGGGACTTATGAAAAACTGTTTTTT. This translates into CASSAGTYEKLFF.

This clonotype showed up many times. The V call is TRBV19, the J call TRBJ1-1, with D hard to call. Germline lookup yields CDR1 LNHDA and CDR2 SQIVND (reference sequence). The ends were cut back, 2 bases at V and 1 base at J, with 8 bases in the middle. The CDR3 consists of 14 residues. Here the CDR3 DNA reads TGTGCCAGTAGTATATCAGGAGAGAACACTGAAGCTTTCTTT. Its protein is CASSISGENTEAFF.

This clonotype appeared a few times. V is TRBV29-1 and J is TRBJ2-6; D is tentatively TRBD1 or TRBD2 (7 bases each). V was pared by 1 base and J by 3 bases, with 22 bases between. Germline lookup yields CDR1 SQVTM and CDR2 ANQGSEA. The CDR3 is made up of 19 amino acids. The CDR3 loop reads CSVEVRGRGGSGGANVLTF. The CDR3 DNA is TGCAGCGTTGAAGTCCGCGGCAGGGGGGGTTCAGGTGGGGCCAACGTCCTGACTTTC.